The 14 T cell receptor beta chains listed next were all sequenced from one sample in a study of T cells after posttransplantation cyclophosphamide. Some clones are missing from TCRdb's copy, which holds only in-frame ones; the method was immunoSEQ multiplex PCR. Among 17,000 or so clones listed, less than 85% were seen once. Methotrexate plus calcineurin inhibitor accompanied controls' myeloablative marrow transplants; sampling was 1 year later. The sample here was PBMCs, taken after allogeneic stem cell transplant with calcineurin inhibitor and methotrexate. These receptors were collected from a female patient aged 18 to 35 who received an allogeneic stem cell transplant from an unrelated donor, was CMV-positive, and had acute and chronic GVHD. Certain T cells may be donor cells from the graft.

This chain connects TRBV4-2 to TRBJ2-3; D remains ambiguous. The CDR3 consists of 14 residues. V gave up 1 base and J gave up 4 bases, with 9 bases separating them. CDR1 and CDR2 from the germline V gene are LGHNA and YNFKEQ. The CDR3 region is CASSQGAASDTQYF. DNA of the CDR3: TGTGCCAGCAGCCAAGGGGCAGCATCAGATACGCAGTATTTT.

This chain joins TRBV7-2 and TRBJ1-5, with 7 bases matching TRBD1. The CDR3 extends over 15 amino acids. After removal of 4 bases from V and 4 bases from J, the junction contained 7 bases not matched to a gene. Germline loops: CDR1 SGHTA, CDR2 FQGNSA. This CDR3 reads CASSSAGTVNQPQHF. The CDR3 coding sequence is TGTGCCAGCAGCTCCGCCGGGACAGTAAATCAGCCCCAGCATTTT.

The V call is TRBV5-1, the J call TRBJ2-1, with 12 bases matching TRBD2. The CDR3 spans 16 residues. Trimming took 0 bases from V and 7 from J; bases not matched to a gene: 5. In germline, CDR1 is SGHRS, CDR2 YFSETQ. The DNA of the CDR3 is TGCGCCAGCAGCTTGGTTGCGCTAGCGGGGGGGAATGAGCAGTTCTTC. This encodes CASSLVALAGGNEQFF. Looking up the rest from reference TRBV5-1 and TRBJ2-1 gives the full variable domain: KAGVTQTPRYLIKTRGQQVTLSCSPISGHRSVSWYQQTPGQGLQFLFEYFSETQRNKGNFPGRFSGRQFSNSRSEMNVSTLELGDSALYLCASSLVALAGGNEQFFGPGTRLTVL.

This sequence joins TRBV5-1 and TRBJ1-4; TRBD1 is a possible D gene (6 bases). V lost 4 bases and J lost 7, with 14 bases in between. The length of the CDR3 is 14 residues. Germline values: CDR1 SGHRS, CDR2 YFSETQ. CDR3 sequence: CASSSPGVGEKLFF. The CDR3 coding sequence is TGCGCCAGCAGCAGCCCAGGGGTAGGTGAAAAACTGTTTTTT.

This chain uses TRBV2 with TRBJ2-1; a weak D match, TRBD2 (6 bases). The CDR3 totals 17 residues. Per germline, CDR1 SNHLY and CDR2 FYNNEI. Trimming removed 3 bases from V and 5 bases from J, with 20 bases in between. The CDR3 DNA is TGTGCCAGCAGTGAGTCACTCCCCGGGAGCTGGAACAATGAGCAGTTCTTC. It encodes CASSESLPGSWNNEQFF.

The CDR3 here is CSVETGQSYEQYF. The CDR3 DNA is TGCAGCGTTGAAACAGGACAAAGCTACGAGCAGTACTTC. The genes are TRBV29-1 and TRBJ2-7, with D possibly TRBD1 on 5 matching bases. V was cut by 2 bases and J by 3 bases, with 11 bases left in between. Germline loops: CDR1 SQVTM, CDR2 ANQGSEA. The CDR3 loop spans 13 amino acids.

Here the CDR3 DNA reads TGTGCCAGCAGCCTCGGGACAGGGACAGCTTTCTTT. Amino acid sequence: CASSLGTGTAFF. The chain carries TRBV11-3 and TRBJ1-1; TRBD1 aligns across 9 bases. J lost 10 bases, V lost 5 bases, and 5 bases had no gene match. The CDR3 has 12 residues. CDR1 SGHNT and CDR2 YENEEA come from the germline V gene. The whole variable domain, remainder taken from reference TRBV11-3 and TRBJ1-1, is EAGVVQSPRYKIIEKKQPVAFWCNPISGHNTLYWYLQNLGQGPELLIRYENEEAVDDSQLPKDRFSAERLKGVDSTLKIQPAELGDSAVYLCASSLGTGTAFFGQGTRLTVV.

The chain combines TRBV30 with TRBJ1-1, with 11 positions matching TRBD1. Per the germline V gene, CDR1 is GTSNPN and CDR2 is SVGIG (reference sequence). This CDR3 has 13 amino acids. V gave up 0 bases and J gave up 6 bases; unmatched junction bases: 0. The CDR3: CAWSVGQGAEAFF. CDR3 DNA: TGTGCCTGGAGTGTGGGACAGGGGGCTGAAGCTTTCTTT.

The chain recombines TRBV27 with TRBJ2-7, with 7 bases matching TRBD1. Germline CDR1 and CDR2: MNHEY and SMNVEV (reference sequence). The length of the CDR3 is 14 residues. V was pared by 6 bases and J by 2 bases, with 7 bases of the junction left unmatched. The CDR3 region has the DNA TGTGCCAGCAGCTTGAGACAGGGCCCCTACGAGCAGTACTTC. It is translated as CASSLRQGPYEQYF.

The DNA for the CDR3 is TGTGCCAGCCAGCCTGGAGGGGGAGGGTACGAGCAGTACTTC. It codes for CASQPGGGGYEQYF. The gene calls are TRBV6-1 and TRBJ2-7; a possible D gene is TRBD2 (7 bases). Germline assignment: CDR1 MNHNS and CDR2 SASEGT. CDR3 length equals 14 residues. Trimming cost V 8 bases and J 4 bases, with 18 bases left between them.

The chain combines TRBV5-1 with TRBJ1-1; no definite D call. The CDR3 has 14 residues. In germline, CDR1 is SGHRS, CDR2 YFSETQ. The V gene lost 0 bases and the J gene lost 1 base, with 7 bases spanning the gap. The CDR3 nucleotides read TGCGCCAGCAGCTTGGGAGACACGAACACTGAAGCTTTCTTT. Translated: CASSLGDTNTEAFF.

This sequence joins TRBV19 and TRBJ2-7; 7 nucleotides agree with TRBD1. CDR1 is LNHDA and CDR2 is SQIVND in the germline V gene (reference sequence). J lost 6 bases, V lost 3 bases, and 11 bases had no gene match. The CDR3 consists of 15 residues. The CDR3 here is CASSMGRGPLREQYF. For the CDR3, the DNA is TGTGCCAGTAGTATGGGTAGGGGGCCCTTGCGCGAGCAGTACTTC.

The V gene is TRBV28, the J gene TRBJ2-3, with 8 bases that match TRBD2. Germline V gives CDR1 MDHEN, CDR2 SYDVKM. J was trimmed by 3 bases and V by 5 bases; bases with no gene match: 4. The CDR3 loop spans 14 amino acids. The DNA of the CDR3 is TGTGCCAGCAGTCCGGAGCGGGAGACAGATACGCAGTATTTT. This sequence encodes CASSPERETDTQYF.

The count of this clone is one. This rearrangement joins TRBV5-4 to TRBJ2-7; 9 bases line up with TRBD1. Germline CDR1 and CDR2: SGHNT and YYREEE (reference sequence). The CDR3 loop spans 14 amino acids. V lost 4 bases to trimming and J lost 3 bases; unmatched junction nucleotides: 5. The CDR3 here is CASSSRDRDYEQYF. The CDR3 nucleotides are TGTGCCAGCAGCAGCCGGGACAGGGACTACGAGCAGTACTTC.